A single T cell receptor (beta chain) is shown here with its context. Its antigen remains unidentified. The data were taken from a study of cytomegalovirus exposure and HLA in healthy donors. Whole-study results and caveats: Most TCR sequences were uncommon, yet certain public TCRs appeared in many donors. When the data were analyzed later, several of the most significant clusters appeared to be linked to common viral pathogens. Fewer N-insertions than the approximately 610-donor mean were reportedly shown by an Asian-associated ancestry cluster in a later analysis. Differences between HLA loci emerged in a later analysis of TCR association rates, with DRB1 most and HLA-C fewest.

Trimming at V came to 0 bases and at J to 11 bases, leaving 5 bases not matched to a gene. CDR1 MNHEY and CDR2 SVGAGI come from the germline V gene. The CDR3 consists of 15 residues. The PCR employed 60 Vbeta primers together with 13 Jbeta primers. Using immunoSEQ multiplex PCR, the repertoire was profiled, and TCRdb retains in-frame clones only, with some absent. The table includes 65,000 or so clones, 62% detected once. Source material: PBMCs. This TCR derives from a man aged 25 to 45 in good health and CMV-seronegative. The chain carries TRBV6-5 and TRBJ1-6; 9 positions agree with TRBD1. CDR3 residues: CASSYSGQGIAPLHF. The CDR3, as DNA: TGTGCCAGCAGTTACTCGGGACAGGGTATTGCACCCCTCCACTTT.